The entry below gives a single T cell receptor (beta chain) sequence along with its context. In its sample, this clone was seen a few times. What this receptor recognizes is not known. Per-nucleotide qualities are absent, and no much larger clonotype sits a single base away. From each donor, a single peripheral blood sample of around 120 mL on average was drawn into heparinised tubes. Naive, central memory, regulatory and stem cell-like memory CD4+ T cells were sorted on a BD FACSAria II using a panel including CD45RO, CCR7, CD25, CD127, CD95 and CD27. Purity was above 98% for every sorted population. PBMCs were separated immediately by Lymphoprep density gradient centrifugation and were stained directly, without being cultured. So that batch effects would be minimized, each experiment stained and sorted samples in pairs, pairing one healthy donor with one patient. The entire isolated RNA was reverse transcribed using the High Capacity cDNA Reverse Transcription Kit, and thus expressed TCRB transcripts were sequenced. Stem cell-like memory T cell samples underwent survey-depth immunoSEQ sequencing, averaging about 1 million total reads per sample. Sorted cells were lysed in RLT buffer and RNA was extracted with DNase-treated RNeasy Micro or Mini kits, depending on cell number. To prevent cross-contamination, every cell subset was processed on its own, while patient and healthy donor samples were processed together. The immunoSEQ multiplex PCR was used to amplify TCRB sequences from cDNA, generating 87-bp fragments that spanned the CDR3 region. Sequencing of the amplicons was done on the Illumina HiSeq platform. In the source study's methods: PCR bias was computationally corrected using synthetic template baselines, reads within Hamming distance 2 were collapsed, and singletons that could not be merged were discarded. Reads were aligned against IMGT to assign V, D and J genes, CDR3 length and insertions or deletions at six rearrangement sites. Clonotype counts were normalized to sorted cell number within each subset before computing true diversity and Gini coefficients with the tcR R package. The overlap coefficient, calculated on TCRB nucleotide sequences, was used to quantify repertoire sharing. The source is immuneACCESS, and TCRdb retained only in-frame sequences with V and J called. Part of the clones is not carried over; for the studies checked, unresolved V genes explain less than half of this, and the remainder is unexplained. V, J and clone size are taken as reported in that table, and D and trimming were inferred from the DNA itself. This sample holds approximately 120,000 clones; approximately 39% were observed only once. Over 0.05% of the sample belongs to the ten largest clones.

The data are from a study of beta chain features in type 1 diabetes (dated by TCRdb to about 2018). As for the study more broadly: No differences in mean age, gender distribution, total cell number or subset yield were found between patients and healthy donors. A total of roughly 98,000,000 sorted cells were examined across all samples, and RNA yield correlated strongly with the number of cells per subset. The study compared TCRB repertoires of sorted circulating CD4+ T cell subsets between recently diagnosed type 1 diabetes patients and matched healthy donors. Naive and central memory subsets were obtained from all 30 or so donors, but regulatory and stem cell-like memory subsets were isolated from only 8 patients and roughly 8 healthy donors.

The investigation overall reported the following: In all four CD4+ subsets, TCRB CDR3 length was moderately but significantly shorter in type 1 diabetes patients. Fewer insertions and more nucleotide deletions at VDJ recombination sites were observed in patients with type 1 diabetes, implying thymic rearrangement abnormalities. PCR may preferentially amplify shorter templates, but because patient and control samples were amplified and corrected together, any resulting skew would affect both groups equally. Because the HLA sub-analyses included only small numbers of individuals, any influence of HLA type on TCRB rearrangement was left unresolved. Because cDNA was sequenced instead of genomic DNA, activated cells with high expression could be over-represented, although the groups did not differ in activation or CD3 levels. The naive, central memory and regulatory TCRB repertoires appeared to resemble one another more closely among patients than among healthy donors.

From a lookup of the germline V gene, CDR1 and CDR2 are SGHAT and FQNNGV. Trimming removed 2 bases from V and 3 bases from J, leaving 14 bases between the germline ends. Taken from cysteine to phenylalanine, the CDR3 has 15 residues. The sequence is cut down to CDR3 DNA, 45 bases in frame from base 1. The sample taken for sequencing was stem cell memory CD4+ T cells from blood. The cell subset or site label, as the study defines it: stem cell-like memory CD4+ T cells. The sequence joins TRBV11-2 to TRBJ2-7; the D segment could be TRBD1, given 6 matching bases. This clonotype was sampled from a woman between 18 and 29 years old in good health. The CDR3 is CASSLQQGALYEQYF. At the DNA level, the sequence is TGTGCCAGCAGCTTACAACAGGGCGCCCTCTACGAGCAGTACTTC.